This T cell receptor beta chain comes out of a study of T cells in Graves' hyperthyroidism and ophthalmopathy (dated by TCRdb to the late 2010s). Regarding the research as a whole: Peripheral blood samples were taken at initial diagnosis, before any treatment was given. The 95 to 100 discovery patients were divided at random into training and test sets in a 7:3 ratio. According to the paper, TCR Vbeta CDR3 sequencing was carried out on over 130 peripheral blood samples, which came from 40 to 45 ophthalmopathy, approximately 72 hyperthyroidism and about 17 progressor patients. Prospective prediction of ophthalmopathy was tested in an independent validation cohort consisting of 18 to 20 hyperthyroidism patients and more than 15 patients who later progressed to ophthalmopathy. TCR V-J signatures able to tell the groups apart were searched for in a discovery cohort of 90 to 100 patients, of whom roughly 42 had Graves' ophthalmopathy and roughly 59 had stable Graves' hyperthyroidism. Once sampling was done, hyperthyroidism patients were given methimazole at a starting dose of 30 mg daily, whereas ophthalmopathy patients were given high-dose intravenous methylprednisolone. The study also compared thyroid tissue and blood T-cell repertoires from a handful of Graves' hyperthyroidism patients.

About this clonotype: Its specific antigen is unknown. Being one base from a much bigger clone, this may be a read error.

The TCR beta CDR3 regions were amplified from the RNA transcripts. A first-round RT-PCR of the TCR CDR3 used the HTBI primer set with the Qiagen OneStep RT-PCR kit. Libraries were constructed in a second round of multiplex PCR, after which size selection and purification were performed. Paired-end sequencing of the libraries was performed with 100 bp reads on an Illumina HiSeq2000. As for the authors' bioinformatics: Raw data were processed with SOAPnuke, discarding reads with adapters, uncalled bases, mean Phred below 15, or no exact constant-primer or identifier match. COPE v1.2.5 was used to merge high-quality paired reads, and clonotypes were defined as unique nucleotide sequences. MiTCR v1.1 was used to align the clonotypes against IMGT TRBV, TRBD and TRBJ reference segments. The analysis was restricted to V-J combinations with a frequency above 0.0001, which together covered about 99% of the repertoires. The TCS score was defined as F50 (clonal expansion) divided by E x V (chaos), with BLOSUM62-based TCRdist calculated between CDR3 peptides within each V-J. Welch's t-statistics and random forest reduced roughly 500 V-J features to 10 to 15, which were used in a naive Bayes classifier (R e1071). Using fastp at Q25 and MiXCR, TCRdb reprocessed the public reads and kept productive beta chains. Each CDR3 protein appears once, grouped with its most common genes and DNA. The V and J calls were determined by TCRdb, not by the authors. The table for this sample lists about 270,000 distinct CDR3 sequences; roughly 15% of them were counted only once. In total, the top ten clones hold roughly 30% of the sample.

Taken from cysteine to phenylalanine, the CDR3 has 12 residues. The only DNA kept is the CDR3, 36 bases in frame from the first base. In the germline V gene (reference sequence), CDR1 corresponds to DFQATT and CDR2 to SNEGSKA. Overall study results and their limits: In validation, the model predicted progression to ophthalmopathy with 60% to 71% sensitivity and about 73% specificity, a median of 6.5 months before onset. Most expanded thyroid clonotypes (frequency above 0.001) were also detected in blood, suggesting blood repertoires may reflect thyroid immune responses. Ophthalmopathy was separated from stable hyperthyroidism by a 13 V-J signature model, with around 88% sensitivity and about 81% specificity obtained in cross-validation and 80%/75% obtained in testing. No statistical method was used to fix the sample size in advance, and group allocation was not hidden from the investigators.

Hyperthyroidism patients were aged 18 to 65 years and newly diagnosed, with disease duration of less than 2 months. Any patient with an uncontrolled infection, another autoimmune disease, pregnancy or lactation was excluded. Clinical symptoms, serum thyroxine and TRAb, thyroid ultrasound, and orbital computed tomography formed the basis for the diagnoses. Blood from progressor patients was collected at the time of first diagnosis with hyperthyroidism, before any ophthalmopathy symptoms had appeared. PBMCs were isolated from 8 to 10 ml of fresh peripheral blood by Ficoll-Paque density gradient centrifugation. Progressor patients were first diagnosed with Graves' hyperthyroidism and then developed ophthalmopathy during follow-up. Trizol reagent was used to extract total RNA, and RNA quality was then checked on an Agilent 2100 Bioanalyzer.

Recombination joined TRBV20-1 with TRBJ2-5, with TRBD2 matching 10 junction bases. The sequence came from a woman in her 50s with Graves' hyperthyroidism that later progressed to Graves' ophthalmopathy. Material: blood. The nucleotide sequence reads as follows: TGCAGTGCCGGGACTAGCGACGAGACCCAGCACTTC. Its protein is CSAGTSDETQHF.